Reported below is one T cell receptor beta chain. What it binds is not known. The sample belongs to a study of post-analysis software for immune sequencing data. In the study overall: Courses of disease covered relapsing-remitting, secondary progressive and progressive-relapsing multiple sclerosis.

Per the germline V gene, CDR1 is ENHRY and CDR2 is SYGVKD. This CDR3 is built from 15 residues. The study's findings and limits: For normalized Chao1 diversity, multiple sclerosis patients scored significantly lower than controls did. F-measure co-clustering was strong for batch-matched samples. The five TRBV segments detected at higher frequency in patients than in controls included TRBV5-6, TRBV5-1 and TRBV20-1.

Unique molecular identifiers were carried by the TCR beta cDNA libraries. Hundreds of thousands of cDNA molecules were obtained from approximately 0.91 to 9.4 million T cells. MiXCR was run by TCRdb on the PCR reads, yielding one entry per CDR3 protein. The profile shows fewer than 900,000 distinct CDR3 sequences, around 42% of them singletons. This sequence joins TRBV10-3 and TRBJ2-7; no reliable D call. The DNA end favors TRBJ2-5, so the J call may be wrong. This TCR was recovered from a girl aged 10-17 years with multiple sclerosis. The sequenced sample was blood. The CDR3 region is CAISDVAEKKETQYF. In DNA, the CDR3 is TGTGCCATCAGTGATGTCGCGGAGAAAAAAGAGACCCAGTACTTC.